Reported below is one T cell receptor beta chain. Within the 2 weeks before study entry, each person in the exposed group met a COVID-19 case. Generated by immunoSEQ multiplex PCR, the TCRdb table keeps only in-frame clones and is missing some. The sample contains over 350,000 clones, about nine tenths of which appear only once. The data originate from a study of blood T cell repertoires in COVID-19. This CDR3 contains 14 residues. From germline, CDR1 is SGHTA and CDR2 FQGNSA. The J segment lost 4 bases and the V segment lost 5 bases, leaving 7 bases of the junction unmatched. Input material: PBMCs or T cells enriched from blood (not recorded which). The TCR sequence derives from a woman in her thirties or forties who had been exposed to COVID-19. This rearrangement joins TRBV7-2 to TRBJ2-7; 8 nucleotides match TRBD2. The CDR3 bases are TGTGCCAGCAGCCCCCAAGCGGGAGTGTACGAGCAGTACTTC. Translating it yields CASSPQAGVYEQYF.